This passage covers 10 T cell receptor beta chains from one sample sequenced in a study of blood T cell repertoires in COVID-19. Assay used: immunoSEQ multiplex PCR; TCRdb lists only in-frame clones, some missing. There are around 190,000 clones in the sample; approximately 81% occur only once, and around 5% lies in the top ten. The specimen sequenced was peripheral blood. The receptors were sampled from an elderly woman with acute or convalescent COVID-19.

The rearrangement links TRBV28 to TRBJ1-2, with D unclear. CDR1 is MDHEN and CDR2 is SYDVKM in the germline V gene. The length of the CDR3 is 12 residues. V gave up 4 bases and J gave up 4 bases, with 7 bases separating them. The CDR3 loop reads CASSWEVYGYTF. DNA of the CDR3: TGTGCCAGCAGTTGGGAGGTCTATGGCTACACCTTC.

This chain connects TRBV5-1 to TRBJ1-3; D is perhaps TRBD1 (6 bases). CDR1 is SGHRS and CDR2 is YFSETQ in the germline V gene. Trimming removed 2 bases from V and 2 bases from J, with 20 bases in between. This CDR3 spans 18 amino acids. CDR3 coding DNA: TGCGCCAGCAGCTTAATTTCTCGCTCGGGGGGCCCTGGAAACACCATATATTTT. It specifies CASSLISRSGGPGNTIYF.

V is TRBV2 and J is TRBJ1-4; 7 bases agree with TRBD1. The V and J ends lost 6 bases and 4 bases, in that order; junction bases with no gene match: 8. Germline-derived CDR1 and CDR2 are SNHLY and FYNNEI. CDR3 length equals 15 residues. CDR3 in amino acids: CASSAPGQINEKLFF. In DNA, the CDR3 is TGTGCCAGCAGCGCCCCGGGACAGATTAATGAAAAACTGTTTTTT. The entire variable domain, with the rest obtained from reference TRBV2 and TRBJ1-4, is as follows: EPEVTQTPSHQVTQMGQEVILRCVPISNHLYFYWYRQILGQKVEFLVSFYNNEISEKSEIFDDQFSVERPDGSNFTLKIRSTKLEDSAMYFCASSAPGQINEKLFFGSGTQLSVL.

The V and J genes are TRBV5-6 and TRBJ2-6; D possibly corresponds to TRBD1 (5 bases). Germline V lookup: CDR1 SGHDT, CDR2 YYEEEE. The V end was cut by 0 bases, the J end by 3 bases, with 13 bases between. The CDR3 is 17 residues long. CDR3 in DNA: TGTGCCAGCAGCTTGGCACAGGCTGAGTTTGGGGCCAACGTCCTGACTTTC. It yields the protein CASSLAQAEFGANVLTF.

This clone was detected only once. The chain uses TRBV7-2 and TRBJ1-6; 10 nucleotides align to TRBD1. The CDR3 totals 16 residues. The V gene's germline CDR1 is SGHTA and CDR2 FQGNSA. The V segment lost 6 bases and the J segment 6 bases; nucleotides outside the gene matches: 8. The CDR3 bases are TGTGCCAGCAGTCCGATGGACAGGGGGTCTAATTCACCCCTCCACTTT. Protein: CASSPMDRGSNSPLHF. Combining the CDR3 with reference TRBV7-2 and TRBJ1-6 gives the whole variable domain GAGVSQSPSNKVTEKGKDVELRCDPISGHTALYWYRQSLGQGLEFLIYFQGNSAPDKSGLPSDRFSAERTGGSVSTLTIQRTQQEDSAVYLCASSPMDRGSNSPLHFGNGTRLTVT.

This chain links TRBV25-1 with TRBJ1-1; no definite D call. This CDR3 has 12 amino acids. The germline CDR1 and CDR2 sequences are MGHDK and SYGVNS. V lost 5 bases and J lost 1, with 5 bases in between. CDR3 protein: CASSLENTEAFF. The DNA of the CDR3 is TGTGCCAGCAGTCTAGAGAACACTGAAGCTTTCTTT.

This clone was seen only once. The V gene is TRBV4-3, the J gene TRBJ1-2, with D uncertain. The CDR3 is 14 residues long. V shed 2 bases and J shed 10 bases, with 17 bases lying between them. Germline CDR1 is LGHNA and CDR2 is YSLEER. The CDR3 region has the DNA TGCGCCAGCAGCCAAAACCCCTCGGGGTCGGCCTACACCTTC. Its protein product is CASSQNPSGSAYTF.

The DNA of the CDR3 is TGTGCCAGCAGCCGAGCTCTATCGAATGAGCAGTTCTTC. Its protein is CASSRALSNEQFF. The chain employs TRBV9 and TRBJ2-1; D unresolved. The CDR3 is made up of 13 amino acids. The germline CDR1 and CDR2 sequences are SGDLS and YYNGEE. Deletions cut 4 bases from V and 7 bases from J, with 12 bases between.

In its sample, this clone was seen once. The rearrangement links TRBV10-3 to TRBJ1-3, with 7 bases aligning to TRBD1. The CDR3 has 14 residues. The junction had 1 base not matched to a gene; V was cut back by 0 bases and J by 5 bases. Looked up from germline, CDR1 is ENHRY and CDR2 is SYGVKD. The CDR3 spells CAISESGQRNTIYF. Written as DNA, the CDR3 is TGTGCCATCAGTGAGTCGGGACAGCGAAACACCATATATTTT.

V is TRBV2 and J is TRBJ1-2; weak D call: TRBD1 (6 bases). V was pared by 7 bases and J by 4 bases, with 16 bases between. The germline gives CDR1 SNHLY, CDR2 FYNNEI. The CDR3 is 14 amino acids. The CDR3 here is CASKSYLGAYGYTF. The CDR3 region has the DNA TGTGCCAGCAAATCGTACCTGGGGGCCTATGGCTACACCTTC.